This T cell receptor beta chain came from a study of glioma-infiltrating T cells after dendritic cell vaccination (dated by TCRdb to about 2016). For the wider study: The cohort comprised about 15 glioblastoma patients from Phase I and II dendritic cell vaccination trials, 9 newly diagnosed and 6 with recurrent disease. Between the early 2000s and the early 2010s, patients were given autologous tumor lysate-pulsed dendritic cell vaccination. In glioblastoma patients vaccinated with dendritic cells, deep sequencing of TCR beta CDR3 regions served to measure the amount of tumor-infiltrating lymphocytes and to compare repertoires between tumor and blood. Survival after dendritic cell vaccination was correlated with TCR sequencing metrics, including TIL content and tumor-blood repertoire overlap. Patients received three intradermal dendritic cell vaccine injections at biweekly intervals in the arm below the axilla. The vaccine consisted of monocyte-derived dendritic cells cultured approximately seven days with IL-4 and GM-CSF, then pulsed overnight with autologous tumor lysate. What the work shows at the level of the full study, not this receptor alone: Longer time to progression and overall survival after dendritic cell vaccination were predicted by higher estimated pretreatment TIL content. The three-group TCR overlap response model was characterized as speculative, and prospective validation of the model was stated to be required. The cohort was small and heterogeneous, few patients had complete blood and tumor sets, and even fewer had initial-recurrent tumor pairs. TCR clonality showed no direct relationship with survival, which suggests that a diverse polyclonal response may matter.

Using the immunoSEQ assay, TCRB CDR3 regions were amplified from roughly 2 micrograms of genomic DNA, or from all available DNA when less than that was on hand. The multiplex PCR employed 60 forward primers targeting TCR V beta segments and 13 reverse primers targeting J beta segments. Synthetic control templates were spiked into each sample at limiting dilution to estimate reads per starting template. Reads of 87 bp were generated by sequencing on the Illumina HiSeq System. Per the original workflow: PCR and sequencing errors were removed by a nearest neighbor algorithm that merged closely related sequences. TCR overlap was defined as the percentage of unique tumor TCR beta sequences that were also present in the same patient's peripheral blood. The table comes from immuneACCESS by way of TCRdb, which keeps in-frame sequences with V and J called. Part of the clones is missing from these tables; in studies checked, under half for an unresolved V gene and the rest for unknown reasons. Clone size and the V and J calls come from that table; the DNA yielded D and trimming. A total of roughly 56,000 clones appear in this sample, around 85% of them only once. About 8.1% of the sample is in the top ten clones.

To note about this clone: Its recognized antigen is unknown. No base quality information exists; no much larger clone differs at one position.

The junction shows trimming of 0 bases on V and 4 bases on J, plus 12 bases between the germline ends. The CDR3 covers 15 residues, taking in both the cysteine and the phenylalanine. CDR3 DNA is the only sequence kept; it has 45 bases, read in frame from the first base. CDR1 is given as LNHDA and CDR2 as SQIVND, both from the germline V gene (reference sequence). The time point label on this specimen signifies: after dendritic cell vaccination, including at tumor progression/relapse. Patients were selected on the basis of adequate residual fresh-frozen tumor tissue and more than two years of available survival data. Although molecular status otherwise differed among the glioblastoma patients, no patient had an isocitrate dehydrogenase mutation. PBMC were collected before vaccination, two weeks after the third vaccination, and at tumor progression when it occurred. Genomic DNA was extracted with the Qiagen DNeasy Blood extraction Kit.

The sequence was collected from a human donor with glioblastoma. The specimen was blood, collected after dendritic cell vaccination. The receptor chain draws on TRBV19 and TRBJ1-2; no D segment can be confidently identified. The CDR3 region has the sequence CASSIDPTLPYGYTF. The nucleotides read TGTGCCAGTAGTATAGACCCAACTTTGCCCTATGGCTACACCTTC.